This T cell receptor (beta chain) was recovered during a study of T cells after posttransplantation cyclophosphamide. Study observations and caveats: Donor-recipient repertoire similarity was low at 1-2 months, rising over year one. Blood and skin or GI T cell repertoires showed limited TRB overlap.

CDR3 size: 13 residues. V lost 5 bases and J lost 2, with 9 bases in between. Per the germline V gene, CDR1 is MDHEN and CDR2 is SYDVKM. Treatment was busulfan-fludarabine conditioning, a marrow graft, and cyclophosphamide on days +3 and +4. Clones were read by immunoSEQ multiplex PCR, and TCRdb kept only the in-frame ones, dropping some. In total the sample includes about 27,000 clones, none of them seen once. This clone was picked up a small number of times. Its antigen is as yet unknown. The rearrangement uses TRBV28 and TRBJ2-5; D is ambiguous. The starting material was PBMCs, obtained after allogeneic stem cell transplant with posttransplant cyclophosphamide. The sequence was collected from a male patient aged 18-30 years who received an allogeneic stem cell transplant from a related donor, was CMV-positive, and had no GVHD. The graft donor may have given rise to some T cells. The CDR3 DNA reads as TGTGCCAGCAGTCGAACGCGGCAAGAGACCCAGTACTTC. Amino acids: CASSRTRQETQYF.